Sequencing of this T cell receptor beta chain was carried out in a study of CD8 T cells in Susac syndrome. It was with random hexamers that roughly 0.45 to 1 ug RNA was reverse transcribed. TCRdb itself ran the immunoSEQ multiplex PCR reads through MiXCR, one entry per CDR3 protein. Here the sample spans 100,000 to 150,000 distinct CDR3 sequences, roughly 94% being singletons. On this clonotype itself: Its target is not known.

The CDR3 sequence is 15 residues long. V lost 0 bases and J 2 bases, leaving 13 bases between the germline ends. The germline CDR1 and CDR2 sequences are SQVTM and ANQGSEA. Findings and caveats of the study: In total CD8+ repertoires, 15 to 20 Susac-specific public clones were found, and roughly five in CD8+ TEMRA repertoires. CD8+ clones in Susac expanded most in TEMRA cells and active patients.

The V call is TRBV29-1, the J call TRBJ1-1; possible D gene TRBD1, 5 bases. The sequenced material came from CD8+ T cells from PBMCs. This TCR was sampled from a human donor with Susac syndrome. CDR3 amino acids: CSVEDQAGTNTEAFF. Written as DNA, the CDR3 is TGCAGCGTTGAAGATCAGGCAGGGACTAACACTGAAGCTTTCTTT.